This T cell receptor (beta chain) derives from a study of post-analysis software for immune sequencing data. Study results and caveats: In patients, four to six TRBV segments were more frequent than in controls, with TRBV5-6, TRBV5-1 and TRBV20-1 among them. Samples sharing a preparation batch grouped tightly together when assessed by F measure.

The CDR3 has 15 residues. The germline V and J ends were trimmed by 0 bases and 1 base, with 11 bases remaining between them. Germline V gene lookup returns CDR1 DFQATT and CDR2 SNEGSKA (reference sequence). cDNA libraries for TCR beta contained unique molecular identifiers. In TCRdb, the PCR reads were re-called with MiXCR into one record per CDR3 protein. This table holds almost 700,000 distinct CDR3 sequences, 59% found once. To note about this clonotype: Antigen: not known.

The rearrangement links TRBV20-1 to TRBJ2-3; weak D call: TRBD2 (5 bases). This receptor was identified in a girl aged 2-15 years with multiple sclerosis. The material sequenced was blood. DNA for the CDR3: TGCAGTGCTAGAGATCCAAGAGCGGGCACAGATACGCAGTATTTT. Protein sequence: CSARDPRAGTDTQYF.